Shown below are 20 T cell receptor beta chains from a single sample sequenced in a study of OX40 agonist ivuxolimab in advanced cancers. Clones were read by immunoSEQ multiplex PCR, and TCRdb kept only the in-frame ones, dropping some. The sample consists of some 80,000 clones, around 93% of them appearing once. The material sequenced was CD4+ or CD8+ T cells sorted from blood, taken in a trial of the OX40 agonist ivuxolimab. All receptors derive from an adult with an advanced solid tumor such as melanoma, head and neck, liver or kidney cancer.

With regard to this clone: At one boundary the junction diverges from the germline segment, which might be a read error. This chain connects TRBV5-7 to TRBJ1-5; TRBD1 matches at 9 bases. TRBV5-7 is an ORF, and what it does is uncertain. This CDR3 spans 11 amino acids. Written as DNA, the CDR3 is TGTGCCAGCAGCGGTCGGACAGGGGCCCTGTTT. It encodes CASSGRTGALF.

This rearrangement joins TRBV10-3 to TRBJ1-6; unclear D gene. V lost 3 bases and J 7 bases, leaving 7 bases between the germline ends. This CDR3 is 13 amino acids long. Germline loops: CDR1 ENHRY, CDR2 SYGVKD. The CDR3 DNA sequence: TGTGCCATCAGTGATATAGGGAATTCACCCCTCCACTTT. The encoded protein is CAISDIGNSPLHF.

This sequence joins TRBV14 and TRBJ2-7; D unresolved. In germline, CDR1 is SGHDN, CDR2 FVKESK. Trimming removed 1 base at V and 3 bases at J, with 10 bases between. The CDR3 totals 14 residues. For the CDR3, the DNA is TGTGCCAGCAGCCAAGGATGGTCTGGCTACGAGCAGTACTTC. Its translation: CASSQGWSGYEQYF.

This chain connects TRBV6-5 to TRBJ2-7; D unclear. V was clipped by 6 bases and J by 6 bases, with 18 bases between them. Per the germline V gene, CDR1 is MNHEY and CDR2 is SVGAGI. This CDR3 contains 14 residues. The chain's CDR3 is CASSPTPSPSEQYF. CDR3 in DNA: TGTGCCAGCAGCCCCACCCCAAGTCCTTCCGAGCAGTACTTC.

The rearrangement uses TRBV4-2 and TRBJ2-1; 11 bases align to TRBD2. CDR3 size: 15 residues. Germline V lookup: CDR1 LGHNA, CDR2 YNFKEQ. The J segment lost 6 bases and the V segment lost 0 bases, leaving 1 base of the junction unmatched. CDR3 nucleotides: TGTGCCAGCAGCCAAGATAGCGGGGGGGCCAATGAGCAGTTCTTC. It translates to CASSQDSGGANEQFF.

The CDR3 spells CASSLTPNYGYTF. The CDR3 nucleotides are TGTGCCAGCAGTTTAACACCCAACTATGGCTACACCTTC. This chain links TRBV27 with TRBJ1-2; D is ambiguous. Trimming took off 2 bases at V and 2 bases at J, with 6 bases between the two ends. The germline gives CDR1 MNHEY, CDR2 SMNVEV (reference sequence). The CDR3 loop spans 13 amino acids.

The CDR3 spells CASSFVAGDRTDTQYF. In nucleotides, the CDR3 is TGTGCCAGCAGCTTTGTAGCGGGTGATCGCACAGATACGCAGTATTTT. The chain has TRBV7-3 and TRBJ2-3; 7 nucleotides line up with TRBD2. Germline CDR1 and CDR2: SGHTA and FQGTGA. CDR3 length equals 16 residues. J lost 1 base, V lost 3 bases, and 7 bases had no gene match.

This chain joins TRBV5-6 and TRBJ2-1; maybe TRBD1 (6 bases). Germline CDR1 reads SGHDT; CDR2 reads YYEEEE. V lost 0 bases and J 7 bases, leaving 17 bases between the germline ends. This CDR3 spans 16 amino acids. The CDR3 reads CASSLAARQDGNEQFF. Here the CDR3 DNA reads TGTGCCAGCAGCTTGGCGGCTCGACAGGACGGTAATGAGCAGTTCTTC.

The rearrangement joins TRBV7-9 to TRBJ2-1; weak D call: TRBD2 (7 bases). V was cut by 1 base and J by 10 bases, with 14 bases left in between. The germline V gene encodes CDR1 SEHNR and CDR2 FQNEAQ (reference sequence). This CDR3 has 14 amino acids. The CDR3 loop reads CASSLGGGTGEQFF. CDR3 in DNA: TGTGCCAGCAGCTTAGGGGGGGGCACAGGGGAGCAGTTCTTC.

This sequence joins TRBV5-1 and TRBJ2-5; perhaps TRBD2 as D (6 bases). TRBJ2-7 explains the end of the DNA better; the J call may be wrong. The CDR3 spans 12 residues. In germline, CDR1 is SGHRS, CDR2 YFSETQ. CDR3 residues: CASGKEGPEQYF. The CDR3 bases are TGCGCCAGCGGTAAGGAGGGGCCCGAGCAGTACTTC.

The chain uses TRBV11-2 and TRBJ1-3, with a tentative D call TRBD1 (5 bases). This CDR3 has 13 amino acids. The ends were cut back, 7 bases at V and 4 bases at J, with 11 bases in the middle. Germline V gene data show CDR1 as SGHAT and CDR2 as FQNNGV. The CDR3 nucleotides read TGTGCCAGCAACCTAGGGGCAGGAAACACCATATATTTT. Protein sequence: CASNLGAGNTIYF.

In DNA, the CDR3 is TGTGCCAGCAGCGTAGAGGTCGGAAACACTGAAGCTTTCTTT. Encoded protein: CASSVEVGNTEAFF. This chain links TRBV7-6 with TRBJ1-1; D remains unclear. Trimming cost V 5 bases and J 2 bases, with 12 bases left between them. Germline CDR1 and CDR2: SGHVS and FNYEAQ. This CDR3 is 14 amino acids long. The whole variable domain, filled in from reference TRBV7-6 and TRBJ1-1, reads GAGVSQSPRYKVTKRGQDVALRCDPISGHVSLYWYRQALGQGPEFLTYFNYEAQQDKSGLPNDRFSAERPEGSISTLTIQRTEQRDSAMYRCASSVEVGNTEAFFGQGTRLTVV.

The chain couples TRBV7-3 to TRBJ2-6; D is uncertain. Germline loops: CDR1 SGHTA, CDR2 FQGTGA. The CDR3 runs 22 residues. Trimming removed 3 bases at V and 0 bases at J, with 27 bases between. DNA of the CDR3: TGTGCCAGCAGCTTGTCGGTGTTTGTCACCAATCCCCCTCTCTCTGGGGCCAACGTCCTGACTTTC. It encodes CASSLSVFVTNPPLSGANVLTF.

The J gene is TRBJ2-7, the V gene TRBV5-6, with 10 nucleotides matching TRBD1. Germline CDR1 SGHDT, CDR2 YYEEEE. This CDR3 is 15 amino acids long. Trimming removed 3 bases from V and 4 bases from J; junction bases left unmatched: 7. The CDR3 sequence: CASSWGGTGEYEQYF. In DNA, the CDR3 is TGTGCCAGCAGCTGGGGCGGGACAGGGGAGTACGAGCAGTACTTC.

This clone was observed a single time. The chain recombines TRBV27 with TRBJ1-6; D gene unclear. Germline V gives CDR1 MNHEY, CDR2 SMNVEV (reference sequence). The CDR3 contains 18 residues. Trimming took off 3 bases at V and 7 bases at J, with 22 bases between the two ends. This chain's CDR3 is CASSFDPRTDTFNSPLHF. The CDR3 DNA reads TGTGCCAGCAGTTTCGACCCCCGCACCGACACCTTCAATTCACCCCTCCACTTT.

This chain links TRBV27 with TRBJ2-7, with D tentatively TRBD2 (6 bases). This CDR3 contains 14 residues. Trimming shortened V by 6 bases and J by 4 bases, and 16 bases separated the two germline ends. Germline lookup yields CDR1 MNHEY and CDR2 SMNVEV (reference sequence). The CDR3 spells CASRTRGTGYEQYF. CDR3 in DNA: TGTGCCAGCAGGACACGGGGGACTGGATACGAGCAGTACTTC.

The chain uses TRBV4-1 and TRBJ2-5, with D perhaps TRBD2 (6 bases). The CDR3 is 14 amino acids. The germline gives CDR1 MGHRA, CDR2 YSYEKL. Trimming left V 2 bases short and J 4 bases short, with 11 bases between. The CDR3 protein is CASSQPGEPETQYF. The CDR3 coding sequence is TGCGCCAGCAGCCAACCGGGGGAACCAGAGACCCAGTACTTC.

V usage is TRBV5-1 and J usage is TRBJ2-5; TRBD1 might be the D (5 bases). Trimming removed 0 bases from V and 5 bases from J, with 11 bases in between. The CDR3 loop spans 14 amino acids. CDR1 is SGHRS, CDR2 YFSETQ, per germline. The CDR3 sequence: CASSLGQGLETQYF. CDR3 nucleotides: TGCGCCAGCAGCTTGGGGCAGGGCCTGGAGACCCAGTACTTC.

This clone was recorded once. The rearrangement links TRBV9 to TRBJ2-2; no clear D gene. Germline CDR1 SGDLS, CDR2 YYNGEE. V was trimmed by 3 bases and J by 8 bases, leaving 20 bases between them. The CDR3 runs 16 residues. CDR3 amino acids: CASSAYLQPLPGELFF. In DNA, the CDR3 is TGTGCCAGCAGCGCTTACCTCCAACCCCTTCCGGGGGAGCTGTTTTTT.

The CDR3 coding sequence is TGTGCCAGCAGTGACGGAGGGGGCAACGGGGAGCTGTTTTTT. It encodes CASSDGGGNGELFF. The chain combines TRBV6-4 with TRBJ2-2, with D possibly TRBD1 on 7 matching bases. Germline CDR1 reads MRHNA; CDR2 reads SNTAGT. V dropped 2 bases and J dropped 7 bases, with 11 bases sitting between them. There are 14 residues in the CDR3.